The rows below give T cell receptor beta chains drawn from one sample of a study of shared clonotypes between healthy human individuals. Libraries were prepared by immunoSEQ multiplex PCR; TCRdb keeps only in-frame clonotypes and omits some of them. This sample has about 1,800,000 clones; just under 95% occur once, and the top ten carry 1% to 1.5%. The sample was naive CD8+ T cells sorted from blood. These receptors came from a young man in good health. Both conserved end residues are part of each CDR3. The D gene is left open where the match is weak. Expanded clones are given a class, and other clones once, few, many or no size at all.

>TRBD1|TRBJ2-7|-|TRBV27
CASSSGQGSYEQYF
TGTGCCAGCAGTTCTGGACAGGGGTCCTACGAGCAGTACTTC
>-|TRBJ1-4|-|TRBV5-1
CASKEGTNEKLFF
TGCGCCAGCAAAGAAGGAACCAATGAAAAACTGTTTTTT
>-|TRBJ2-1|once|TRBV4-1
CASSQDQSWANEQFF
TGCGCCAGCAGCCAAGATCAGAGCTGGGCAAATGAGCAGTTCTTC
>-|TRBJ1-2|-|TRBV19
CASSIRTVRYGYTF
TGTGCCAGTAGTATAAGAACCGTCCGCTATGGCTACACCTTC
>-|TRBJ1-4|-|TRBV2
CASSWIEKLFF
TGTGCCAGCAGTTGGATCGAAAAACTGTTTTTT
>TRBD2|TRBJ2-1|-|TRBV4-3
CASSQEGGLAGGIIDNEQFF
TGCGCCAGCAGCCAAGAAGGGGGACTAGCGGGAGGCATAATTGACAATGAGCAGTTCTTC
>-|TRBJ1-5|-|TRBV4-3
CASSRASNQPQHF
TGCGCCAGCAGCCGGGCTAGCAATCAGCCCCAGCATTTT
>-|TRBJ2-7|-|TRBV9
CASSAQDGSAYEQYF
TGTGCCAGCAGCGCCCAGGACGGTTCAGCCTACGAGCAGTACTTC
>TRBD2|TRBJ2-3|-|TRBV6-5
CASSPAVAGDTQYF
TGTGCCAGCAGTCCGGCGGTAGCGGGAGATACGCAGTATTTT
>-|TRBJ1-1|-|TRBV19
CASSIQGLNTEAFF
TGTGCCAGTAGTATTCAGGGGTTGAACACTGAAGCTTTCTTT